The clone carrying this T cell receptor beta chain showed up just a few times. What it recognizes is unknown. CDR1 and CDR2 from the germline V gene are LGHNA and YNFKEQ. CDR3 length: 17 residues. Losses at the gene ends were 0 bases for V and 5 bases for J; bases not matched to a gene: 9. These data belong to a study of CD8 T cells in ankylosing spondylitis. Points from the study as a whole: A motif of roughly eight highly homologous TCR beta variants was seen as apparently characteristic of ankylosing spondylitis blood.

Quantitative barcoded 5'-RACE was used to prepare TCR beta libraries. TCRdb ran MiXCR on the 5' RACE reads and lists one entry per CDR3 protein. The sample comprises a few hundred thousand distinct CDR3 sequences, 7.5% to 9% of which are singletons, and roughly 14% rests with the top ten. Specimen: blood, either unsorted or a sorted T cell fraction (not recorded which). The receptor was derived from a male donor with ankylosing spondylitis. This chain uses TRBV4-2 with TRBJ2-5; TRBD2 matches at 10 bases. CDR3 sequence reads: CASSQDEEREGRETQYF. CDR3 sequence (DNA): TGTGCCAGCAGCCAAGATGAGGAGCGGGAGGGCCGGGAGACCCAGTACTTC.